What follows are 28 T cell receptor beta chains derived from one specimen sequenced in a study of cytomegalovirus exposure and HLA in healthy donors. The PCR made use of 60 Vbeta and 13 Jbeta primers. The protocol was immunoSEQ multiplex PCR, while the TCRdb copy is restricted to in-frame clones and leaves out a portion. The sample lists 80,000 to 100,000 clones, 65% to 80% seen once, with roughly a sixth in the top ten. The sequenced sample was PBMCs. These receptors came from a woman younger than 30 in good health and CMV-seropositive.

This clone was observed a handful of times. The rearrangement uses TRBV4-3 and TRBJ2-3, with 8 bases that match TRBD2. The V and J ends lost 0 bases and 4 bases, in that order; junction bases with no gene match: 9. Germline V gene sequence: CDR1 LGHNA, CDR2 YSLEER. The CDR3 loop spans 17 amino acids. CDR3 DNA: TGCGCCAGCAGCCAAGATATCGGGAGGGCGCTGGCAGATACGCAGTATTTT. Its protein product is CASSQDIGRALADTQYF.

This clone was observed a few times. J is TRBJ1-4 and V is TRBV4-1, with D unresolved. The CDR3 runs 15 residues. Germline lookup yields CDR1 MGHRA and CDR2 YSYEKL. The germline V and J ends were trimmed by 0 bases and 7 bases, with 12 bases remaining between them. In DNA, the CDR3 is TGCGCCAGCAGCCAAGAGAACCCCGGGTCTGAAAAACTGTTTTTT. Protein sequence: CASSQENPGSEKLFF.

The CDR3 nucleotides are TGTGCCAGCAGTGCCGCGGGACTAGCTTCCTACGAGCAGTACTTC. Its translation: CASSAAGLASYEQYF. The J gene is TRBJ2-7, the V gene TRBV6-1; 9 nucleotides align to TRBD2. Germline CDR1 MNHNS, CDR2 SASEGT. The CDR3 runs 15 residues. V lost 4 bases and J lost 1; bases outside the gene matches: 5.

V is TRBV7-9 and J is TRBJ2-3, with TRBD1 matching over 9 bases. This CDR3 contains 14 residues. Germline trimming cut 10 bases from V and 2 bases from J; bases unmatched to any gene: 7. Germline CDR1 SEHNR, CDR2 FQNEAQ (reference sequence). The CDR3: CATLGTGFTDTQYF. The CDR3 DNA is TGTGCCACCCTCGGGACAGGGTTCACAGATACGCAGTATTTT.

The V call is TRBV21-1, the J call TRBJ2-7; TRBD2, the table's D call, lacks a check against the DNA. TRBV21-1 is given as a pseudogene. CDR3 length: 15 residues. Here the CDR3 reads CASSKEASGYYEQYF. CDR3 DNA: TGTGCCAGCAGCAAAGAGGCTAGCGGCTACTACGAGCAGTACTTC.

The V gene is TRBV10-3, the J gene TRBJ2-1, with TRBD1 matching over 9 bases. There are 18 residues in the CDR3. V trimming: 11 bases; J trimming: 4 bases; junction bases outside the gene matches: 21. Germline V CDR1 and CDR2: ENHRY, SYGVKD. The chain's CDR3 is CASGPEQGAREGYNEQFF. CDR3 nucleotide sequence: TGTGCCTCGGGCCCCGAACAGGGGGCGAGGGAGGGTTACAATGAGCAGTTCTTC.

The V call is TRBV28, the J call TRBJ1-2; 9 bases match TRBD1. Unmatched junction bases numbered 12, after V lost 5 bases and J lost 8 bases. Germline V CDR1 and CDR2: MDHEN, SYDVKM. The CDR3 spans 15 residues. The CDR3 loop reads CASSQLGTGSGGYTF. The CDR3 coding sequence is TGTGCCAGCAGTCAACTCGGGACAGGGTCTGGAGGCTACACCTTC.

The CDR3 region is CASSLVGGRDEQFF. DNA of the CDR3: TGTGCCAGCAGCTTGGTCGGGGGGCGGGATGAGCAGTTCTTC. The chain couples TRBV5-4 to TRBJ2-1; tentatively, D is TRBD2 (7 bases). V gave up 0 bases and J gave up 8 bases, with 12 bases separating them. The germline V gene encodes CDR1 SGHNT and CDR2 YYREEE (reference sequence). The CDR3 consists of 14 residues.

A note on this clone: A read error may produce the germline difference seen at one junction end. Different DNA sequences within this sample yield the same CDR3. The chain is built from TRBV19 and TRBJ2-1; no definite D call. Looked up from germline, CDR1 is LNHDA and CDR2 is SQIVND (reference sequence). The CDR3 has 13 amino acids. The CDR3 protein is CASSIGSLNEQFF. The CDR3 region has the DNA TGTGCTAGTAGTATAGGTAGCCTCAATGAGCAGTTCTTC.

In its sample, this clone was seen a few times. Written as DNA, the CDR3 is TGTGCCAGCAGACGACAGGGGGTTGGCACTGAAGCTTTCTTT. Encoded protein: CASRRQGVGTEAFF. The J gene is TRBJ1-1, the V gene TRBV6-5; 9 bases are a match to TRBD1. Germline loops: CDR1 MNHEY, CDR2 SVGAGI. This CDR3 contains 14 residues. V was pared by 6 bases and J by 4 bases, with 6 bases of the junction left unmatched.

This chain uses TRBV13 with TRBJ2-3, with a weak D call TRBD2 (7 bases). CDR1 is PRHDT, CDR2 FYEKMQ, per germline (reference sequence). This CDR3 comprises 14 residues. Trimming cost V 7 bases and J 1 base, with 12 bases left between them. CDR3: CASIVGGRTDTQYF. The CDR3 DNA follows: TGTGCCAGCATTGTCGGGGGGCGCACAGATACGCAGTATTTT.

The chain combines TRBV6-6 with TRBJ1-2; 7 bases are a match to TRBD1. The germline V gene has CDR1 MNHNY and CDR2 SVGAGI (reference sequence). V shed 5 bases, J shed 5 bases, and the junction held 8 bases outside the gene matches. The CDR3 is made up of 14 amino acids. In DNA, the CDR3 is TGTGCCAGCAGTCCCCGGGACAGCACTTATGGCTACACCTTC. It codes for CASSPRDSTYGYTF.

This rearrangement joins TRBV10-3 to TRBJ2-7; TRBD2 matches 7 bases. CDR3 length equals 15 residues. Germline-derived CDR1 and CDR2 are ENHRY and SYGVKD. J gave up 6 bases and V 0 bases, and 8 bases lay outside the gene matches. CDR3 DNA sequence: TGTGCCATCAGTGAGTCGTCGCGGGGGAACCCCGAGCAGTACTTC. Protein: CAISESSRGNPEQYF.

The chain links TRBV7-9 to TRBJ2-7; TRBD2 matches 7 bases. This CDR3 has 16 residues. CDR1 SEHNR and CDR2 FQNEAQ come from the germline V gene (reference sequence). V shed 0 bases, J shed 4 bases, and the junction held 9 bases outside the gene matches. CDR3 coding DNA: TGTGCCAGCAGCTTAGCGGGGTGGGAGGGCCAATACGAGCAGTACTTC. Encoded protein: CASSLAGWEGQYEQYF. The variable domain in full, with the rest retrieved from reference TRBV7-9 and TRBJ2-7, is DTGVSQNPRHKITKRGQNVTFRCDPISEHNRLYWYRQTLGQGPEFLTYFQNEAQLEKSRLLSDRFSAERPKGSFSTLEIQRTEQGDSAMYLCASSLAGWEGQYEQYFGPGTRLTVT.

For the CDR3, the DNA is TGCGCCAGCAGTTTCGGGGGGGCGCGGAATTCACCCCTCCACTTT. The encoded protein is CASSFGGARNSPLHF. The chain recombines TRBV5-1 with TRBJ1-6, with D perhaps TRBD1 (6 bases). The germline CDR1 and CDR2 sequences are SGHRS and YFSETQ. The germline V and J ends were trimmed by 5 bases and 7 bases, with 16 bases remaining between them. This CDR3 is 15 amino acids long.

This clone was observed a few times. This rearrangement joins TRBV5-1 to TRBJ1-4, with D possibly TRBD1 on 5 matching bases. Deletions cut 2 bases from V and 7 bases from J, with 21 bases between. The length of the CDR3 is 17 residues. The germline gives CDR1 SGHRS, CDR2 YFSETQ. CDR3 coding DNA: TGCGCCAGCAGCTTACTGAACGTAGGCGGGGGAGCTGAAAAACTGTTTTTT. Translation gives CASSLLNVGGGAEKLFF. Together with reference TRBV5-1 and TRBJ1-4, the CDR3 gives the full variable domain: KAGVTQTPRYLIKTRGQQVTLSCSPISGHRSVSWYQQTPGQGLQFLFEYFSETQRNKGNFPGRFSGRQFSNSRSEMNVSTLELGDSALYLCASSLLNVGGGAEKLFFGSGTQLSVL.

The chain employs TRBV5-1 and TRBJ1-2; 8 nucleotides align to TRBD1. There are 15 residues in the CDR3. Germline V CDR1 and CDR2: SGHRS, YFSETQ. Trimming at V came to 0 bases and at J to 3 bases, leaving 4 bases not matched to a gene. CDR3 loop: CASSLEGQDYYGYTF. The CDR3 DNA follows: TGCGCCAGCAGCTTGGAGGGACAGGATTACTATGGCTACACCTTC.

V usage is TRBV7-2 and J usage is TRBJ2-1, with a possible D match to TRBD2 (6 bases). This CDR3 is built from 15 residues. From germline, CDR1 is SGHTA and CDR2 FQGNSA. V was trimmed by 1 base and J by 3 bases, leaving 10 bases between them. CDR3 protein: CASSLVGLIYNEQFF. The CDR3 DNA reads TGTGCCAGCAGCTTAGTTGGACTAATCTACAATGAGCAGTTCTTC.

This chain links TRBV19 with TRBJ2-5, with 10 bases that match TRBD1. The CDR3 has 15 amino acids. Trimming at V came to 3 bases and at J to 5 bases, leaving 6 bases not matched to a gene. Looked up from germline, CDR1 is LNHDA and CDR2 is SQIVND (reference sequence). CDR3: CASSIGTGDRETQYF. CDR3 DNA: TGTGCCAGTAGTATCGGGACAGGGGATAGGGAGACCCAGTACTTC.

This clone has a single count. This chain uses TRBV2 with TRBJ2-6; 11 nucleotides align to TRBD1. The CDR3 runs 18 residues. With V trimmed by 3 bases and J by 1 base, 5 bases remained unmatched. Germline V gene sequence: CDR1 SNHLY, CDR2 FYNNEI. Here the CDR3 reads CASSDIRDRGSGANVLTF. CDR3 DNA sequence: TGTGCCAGCAGTGATATCCGGGACAGGGGGTCTGGGGCCAACGTCCTGACTTTC.

This clone came up a few times. The J gene is TRBJ1-2, the V gene TRBV5-1, with D possibly matching TRBD1 (5 bases). The CDR3 has 12 amino acids. Germline values: CDR1 SGHRS, CDR2 YFSETQ. Trimming removed 4 bases from V and 10 bases from J, with 14 bases in between. The CDR3 sequence is CASSLRRDFYTF. The DNA of the CDR3 is TGCGCCAGCAGCCTTAGGAGGGACTTCTACACCTTC.

This chain joins TRBV7-2 and TRBJ2-1, with a possible D match to TRBD2 (6 bases). V gave up 3 bases and J gave up 3 bases, with 9 bases separating them. This CDR3 spans 14 amino acids. CDR1 SGHTA and CDR2 FQGNSA come from the germline V gene. The chain's CDR3 is CASSLAGIYNEQFF. DNA of the CDR3: TGTGCCAGCAGCTTGGCGGGAATCTACAATGAGCAGTTCTTC. The full variable domain, with the rest looked up from reference TRBV7-2 and TRBJ2-1, is GAGVSQSPSNKVTEKGKDVELRCDPISGHTALYWYRQSLGQGLEFLIYFQGNSAPDKSGLPSDRFSAERTGGSVSTLTIQRTQQEDSAVYLCASSLAGIYNEQFFGPGTRLTVL.

This rearrangement joins TRBV6-4 to TRBJ1-5; 8 bases are shared with TRBD1. Germline V gene lookup returns CDR1 MRHNA and CDR2 SNTAGT. Germline trimming cut 4 bases from V and 6 bases from J; bases unmatched to any gene: 5. The CDR3 extends over 14 amino acids. The CDR3 sequence: CASSAQGASQPQHF. DNA of the CDR3: TGTGCCAGCAGTGCGCAGGGGGCTAGTCAGCCCCAGCATTTT.

The chain combines TRBV9 with TRBJ1-4, with a possible D match to TRBD1 (6 bases). V was clipped by 3 bases and J by 5 bases, with 14 bases between them. The CDR3 extends over 15 amino acids. Germline V CDR1 and CDR2: SGDLS, YYNGEE. CDR3 DNA sequence: TGTGCCAGCAGCGATTCGGGGGGCTCGAATGAAAAACTGTTTTTT. It encodes CASSDSGGSNEKLFF.

The chain recombines TRBV10-3 with TRBJ2-7; D remains unclear. CDR3 size: 12 residues. Germline V gives CDR1 ENHRY, CDR2 SYGVKD. Trimming took 0 bases from V and 9 from J, leaving 9 bases between them. The CDR3, as DNA: TGTGCCATCAGTGAGTCAGGCACGGGGCAGTACTTC. Translated: CAISESGTGQYF.

V usage is TRBV5-4 and J usage is TRBJ2-3, with 8 bases matching TRBD2. Trimming removed 3 bases from V and 5 bases from J; junction bases left unmatched: 17. The CDR3 spans 18 residues. CDR1 is SGHNT and CDR2 is YYREEE in the germline V gene (reference sequence). The CDR3 protein is CASSSPHIWTSNEDTQYF. The DNA for the CDR3 is TGTGCCAGCAGCTCCCCCCATATATGGACTAGCAATGAAGATACGCAGTATTTT.

This clone was seen more than once but under ten times. The rearrangement uses TRBV27 and TRBJ2-7, with a possible D match to TRBD1 (5 bases). The germline V gene has CDR1 MNHEY and CDR2 SMNVEV (reference sequence). The V gene lost 0 bases and the J gene lost 2 bases, with 11 bases spanning the gap. This CDR3 is built from 15 residues. The CDR3 sequence is CASSLSQGSAYEQYF. CDR3 nucleotides: TGTGCCAGCAGTTTATCGCAGGGATCGGCCTACGAGCAGTACTTC.

The V and J genes are TRBV7-9 and TRBJ2-1, with D unclear. The germline V gene encodes CDR1 SEHNR and CDR2 FQNEAQ (reference sequence). Deletions cut 4 bases from V and 5 bases from J, with 9 bases between. The CDR3 has 13 residues. DNA for the CDR3: TGTGCCAGCAGCTACGGGTCGAACAATGAGCAGTTCTTC. It translates to CASSYGSNNEQFF.